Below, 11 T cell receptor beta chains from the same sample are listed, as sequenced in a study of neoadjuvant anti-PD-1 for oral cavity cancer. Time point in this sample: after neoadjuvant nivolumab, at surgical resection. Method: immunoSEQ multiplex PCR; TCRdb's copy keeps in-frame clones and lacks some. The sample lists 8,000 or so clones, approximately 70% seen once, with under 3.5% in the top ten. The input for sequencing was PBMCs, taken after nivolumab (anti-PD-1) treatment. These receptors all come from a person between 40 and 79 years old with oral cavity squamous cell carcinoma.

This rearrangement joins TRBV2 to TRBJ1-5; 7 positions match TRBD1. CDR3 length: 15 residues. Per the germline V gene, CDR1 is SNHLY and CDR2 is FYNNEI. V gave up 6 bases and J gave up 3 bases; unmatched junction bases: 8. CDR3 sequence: CASRGRTGHNQPQHF. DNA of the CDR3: TGTGCCAGCAGGGGGAGGACAGGTCACAATCAGCCCCAGCATTTT.

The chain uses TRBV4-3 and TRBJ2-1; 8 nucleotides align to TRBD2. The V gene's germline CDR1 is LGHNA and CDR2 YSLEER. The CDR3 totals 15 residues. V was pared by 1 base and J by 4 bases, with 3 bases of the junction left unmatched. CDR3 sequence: CASSQAGGTYNEQFF. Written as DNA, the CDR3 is TGCGCCAGCAGCCAAGCGGGGGGGACGTACAATGAGCAGTTCTTC.

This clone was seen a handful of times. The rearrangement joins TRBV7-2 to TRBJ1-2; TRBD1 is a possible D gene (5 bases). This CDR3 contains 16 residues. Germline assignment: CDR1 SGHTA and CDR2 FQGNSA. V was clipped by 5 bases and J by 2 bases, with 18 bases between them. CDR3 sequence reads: CASSPPPGASNYGYTF. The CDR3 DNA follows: TGTGCCAGCAGCCCACCTCCTGGGGCTTCGAACTATGGCTACACCTTC.

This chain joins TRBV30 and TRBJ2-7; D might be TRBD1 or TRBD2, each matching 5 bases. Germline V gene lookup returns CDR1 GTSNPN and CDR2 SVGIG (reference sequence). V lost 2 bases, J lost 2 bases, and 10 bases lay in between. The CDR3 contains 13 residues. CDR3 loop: CAWSRGRPYEQYF. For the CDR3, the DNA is TGTGCCTGGAGTAGGGGACGGCCCTACGAGCAGTACTTC.

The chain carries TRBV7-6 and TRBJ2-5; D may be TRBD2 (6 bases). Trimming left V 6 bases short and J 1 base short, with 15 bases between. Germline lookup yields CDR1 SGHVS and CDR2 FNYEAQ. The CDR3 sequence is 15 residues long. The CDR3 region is CASSSPTGAQETQYF. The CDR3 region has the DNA TGTGCCAGCAGTTCACCCACGGGAGCCCAAGAGACCCAGTACTTC.

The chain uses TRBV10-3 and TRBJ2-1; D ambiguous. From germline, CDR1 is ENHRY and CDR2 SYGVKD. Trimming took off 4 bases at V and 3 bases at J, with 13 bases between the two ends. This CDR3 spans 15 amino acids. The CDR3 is CAISVPPLGYNEQFF. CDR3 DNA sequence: TGTGCCATCAGTGTCCCCCCACTTGGCTACAATGAGCAGTTCTTC.

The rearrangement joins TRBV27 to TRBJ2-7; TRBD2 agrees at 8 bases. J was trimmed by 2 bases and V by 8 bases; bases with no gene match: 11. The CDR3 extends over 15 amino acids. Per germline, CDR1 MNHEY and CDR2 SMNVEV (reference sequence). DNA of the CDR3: TGTGCCAGCCCGGCGCCGGCGGGGGGCACCTACGAGCAGTACTTC. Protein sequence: CASPAPAGGTYEQYF.

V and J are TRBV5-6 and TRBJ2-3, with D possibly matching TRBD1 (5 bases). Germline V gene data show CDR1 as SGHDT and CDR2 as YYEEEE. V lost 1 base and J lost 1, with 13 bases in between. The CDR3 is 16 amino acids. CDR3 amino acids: CASSLSGWGRTDTQYF. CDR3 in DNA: TGTGCCAGCAGCTTGTCAGGGTGGGGCCGCACAGATACGCAGTATTTT.

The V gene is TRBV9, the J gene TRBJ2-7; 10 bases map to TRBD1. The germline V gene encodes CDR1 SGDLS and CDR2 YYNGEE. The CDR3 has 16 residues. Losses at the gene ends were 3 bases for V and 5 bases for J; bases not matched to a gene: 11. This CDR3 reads CASSASLGTGVNEQYF. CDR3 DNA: TGTGCCAGCAGCGCCAGCCTGGGGACAGGGGTGAACGAGCAGTACTTC.

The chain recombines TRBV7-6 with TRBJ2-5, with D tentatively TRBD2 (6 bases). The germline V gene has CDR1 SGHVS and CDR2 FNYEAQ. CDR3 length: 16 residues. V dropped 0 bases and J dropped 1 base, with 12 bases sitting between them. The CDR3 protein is CASSLAGLATQETQYF. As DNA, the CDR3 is TGTGCCAGCAGCTTAGCGGGACTTGCTACCCAAGAGACCCAGTACTTC. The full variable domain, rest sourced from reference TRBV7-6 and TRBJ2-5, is GAGVSQSPRYKVTKRGQDVALRCDPISGHVSLYWYRQALGQGPEFLTYFNYEAQQDKSGLPNDRFSAERPEGSISTLTIQRTEQRDSAMYRCASSLAGLATQETQYFGPGTRLLVL.

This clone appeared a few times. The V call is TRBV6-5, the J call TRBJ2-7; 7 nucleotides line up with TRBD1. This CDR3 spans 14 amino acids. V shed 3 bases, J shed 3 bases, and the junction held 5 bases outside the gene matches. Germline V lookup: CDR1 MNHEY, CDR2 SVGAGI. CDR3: CASSYGQGDYEQYF. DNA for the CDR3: TGTGCCAGCAGTTATGGGCAGGGGGACTACGAGCAGTACTTC.